A selection of T cell receptor beta chains follows, all from one sample in a study of cytomegalovirus exposure and HLA in healthy donors. Repertoires were generated with immunoSEQ multiplex PCR, while TCRdb's copy carries only in-frame clones and drops some. Of about 160,000 clones in the sample, approximately 80% are singletons; the top ten hold roughly 2%. The sequencing input was PBMCs. The receptors come from a man in his fifties or sixties in good health and CMV-seropositive. The CDR3 runs from the conserved cysteine through the conserved F or W. The D gene is left open where the match is weak. Only some rows state a clone size, as once, few, many or a class for expanded clones.

D gene	clone size	V gene	J gene	CDR3 DNA	CDR3 protein
-	-	TRBV30	TRBJ2-3	TGTGCCTGGAGTGTAAAGGGGGGGCCGAGGGATACGCAGTATTTT	CAWSVKGGPRDTQYF
-	-	TRBV18	TRBJ1-4	TGTGCCAGCTCACCGTCAGGAACTAATGAAAAACTGTTTTTT	CASSPSGTNEKLFF
-	-	TRBV30	TRBJ1-2	TGTGCCTGGAGTGCACCTCAGGCGGGCTCCTATGGCTACACCTTC	CAWSAPQAGSYGYTF
-	-	TRBV21-1	TRBJ2-5	TGTGCCAGCAGCAAACCGGGACTAGCGGGGGGGCGGGAGTACTTC	CASSKPGLAGGREYF
TRBD2	-	TRBV7-9	TRBJ2-2	TGTGCCAGCAGCCGCCAGCGGGGGCAGACCGCCGGGGAGCTGTTTTTT	CASSRQRGQTAGELFF
TRBD1	-	TRBV7-2	TRBJ2-5	TGTGCCAGCAGCTGGACAGGGGGCGCATCGGAGACCCAGTACTTC	CASSWTGGASETQYF
TRBD1	-	TRBV6-5	TRBJ2-7	TGTGCCAGCAGTTACGGACAGGGTATTCCGTACGAGCAGTACTTC	CASSYGQGIPYEQYF
TRBD2	-	TRBV5-1	TRBJ2-7	TGCGCCAGCAGGAAGACCCTAGCGGGGGACCCCTACGAGCAGTACTTC	CASRKTLAGDPYEQYF
TRBD1	-	TRBV6-1	TRBJ1-5	TGTGCCAGCAGTGTCCACAGGGGCCACAATCAGCCCCAGCATTTT	CASSVHRGHNQPQHF
-	-	TRBV27	TRBJ2-1	TGTGCCAGCAGTCCTCGCCCAATCAGGGATGAGCAGTTCTTC	CASSPRPIRDEQFF
-	-	TRBV10-2	TRBJ1-5	TGCGCCAGCAGTGAAATTCGGGGTCAGCCCCAGCATTTT	CASSEIRGQPQHF
TRBD2	-	TRBV18	TRBJ2-3	TGTGCCAGCTCACCCATGGTCACTAGCGGGGATGATACGCAGTATTTT	CASSPMVTSGDDTQYF
-	-	TRBV6-1	TRBJ1-6	TGTGCCAGCAGTGAATTCGGGGGATCGAATTCACCCCTCCACTTT	CASSEFGGSNSPLHF
TRBD2	-	TRBV6-4	TRBJ2-1	TGTGCCAGCAGTGACTCTAGCGGGGGTGCCGGGGGCTCTTTGTTCTTC	CASSDSSGGAGGSLFF
-	-	TRBV5-4	TRBJ1-2	TGTGCCAGCAGCTTGGCTCAGGGAAAGTTGTATGGCTACACCTTC	CASSLAQGKLYGYTF
TRBD2	-	TRBV15	TRBJ2-5	TGTGCCACCAGCAGAGGGACTAGCGGGCAAGAGACCCAGTACTTC	CATSRGTSGQETQYF
TRBD2	-	TRBV10-3	TRBJ2-7	TGTGCCATCAGTGACCCACGGGCGGGAGACTACGAGCAGTACTTC	CAISDPRAGDYEQYF
TRBD1	-	TRBV5-5	TRBJ2-5	TGTGCCAGCAGCTTACCTTCCGGGACAGGGAAAGAGACCCAGTACTTC	CASSLPSGTGKETQYF
-	-	TRBV4-1	TRBJ2-7	TGCGCCAGCAGCCAAGAAGGGAGCGAGCAGTACTTC	CASSQEGSEQYF
TRBD2	-	TRBV7-2	TRBJ2-3	TGTGCCAGCAGCCACGGGGCGGGGGGCCCCCCAGATACGCAGTATTTT	CASSHGAGGPPDTQYF
-	few	TRBV7-9	TRBJ1-1	TGTGCCAGCAGCTTCAATACCAGATCGAACACTGAAGCTTTCTTT	CASSFNTRSNTEAFF
TRBD1	-	TRBV27	TRBJ1-2	TGTGCCAGCAGTTTATTCGCAGGGGGAAACTATGGCTACACCTTC	CASSLFAGGNYGYTF
-	-	TRBV4-3	TRBJ2-7	TGCGCCAGCAGCCAAGACGGCGGGATTGGAAACGAGCAGTACTTC	CASSQDGGIGNEQYF
-	once	TRBV5-1	TRBJ1-1	TGCGCCAGCAGCTTGGTTCAACGGGATAACACTGAAGCTTTCTTT	CASSLVQRDNTEAFF
-	-	TRBV9	TRBJ1-1	TGTGCCAGCAGCGTAGACGGGGGGCTAGCATTTAAAACTGAAGCTTTCTTT	CASSVDGGLAFKTEAFF
-	-	TRBV7-6	TRBJ2-7	TGTGCCAGCAGGGCAACAGGCTCCTACGAGCAGTACTTC	CASRATGSYEQYF